This is a list of T cell receptor beta chains from one sample in a study of long-term antiretroviral therapy in people with HIV. Measured with immunoSEQ multiplex PCR; TCRdb has only the in-frame clones, and not every one. Of 23,000 or so clones in the sample, 70% to 85% were seen once. Sequencing used unsorted PBMCs, obtained 0.1 years before starting antiretroviral therapy. The receptors originated from a man aged 18 to 30 with HIV. The CDR3 runs from the conserved cysteine through the conserved F or W. Fields, in order: clone size, D gene, J gene, V gene, CDR3 DNA, CDR3 protein. A D gene is named only where the DNA matches it firmly. The listing skips clone size in some rows; elsewhere it reads once, few, many or a size class.

-	TRBD2	TRBJ2-2	TRBV4-1	TGCGCCAGCAGCCAGAAGGGACTAGCGGGAGGAACCGGGGAGCTGTTTTTT	CASSQKGLAGGTGELFF
-	-	TRBJ2-2	TRBV21-1	TGTGCCAGCAGCAAAAAAGGGGGTCGTGGGGTAGCGGGAGGGCCGAATCGCACCGGGGAGCTGTTTTTT	CASSKKGGRGVAGGPNRTGELFF
-	TRBD1	TRBJ1-1	TRBV7-3	TGTGCCAGCAGCGCGCAGGGGGGCACTGAAGCTTTCTTT	CASSAQGGTEAFF
-	TRBD1	TRBJ1-5	TRBV5-1	TGCGCCAGCAGCGAAGGGACAGCCAATCAGCCCCAGCATTTT	CASSEGTANQPQHF
-	-	TRBJ2-1	TRBV9	TGTGCCAGCAGCGTAGGGGCTGAGCAGTTCTTC	CASSVGAEQFF
once	TRBD2	TRBJ2-2	TRBV7-2	TGTGCCAGCAGCCTTCGGACTAGCGTGAACACCGGGGAGCTGTTTTTT	CASSLRTSVNTGELFF
medium-sized	-	TRBJ2-1	TRBV10-3	TGTGCCATCAGTGAGTCGCCGGGATCCCGGGGGTACAATGAGCAGTTCTTC	CAISESPGSRGYNEQFF
-	-	TRBJ1-2	TRBV19	TGTGCCAGTAGTATCCAAGGGTCTAACTATGGCTACACCTTC	CASSIQGSNYGYTF
-	-	TRBJ1-4	TRBV4-2	TGTGCCAGCAGCCAAGACTTGAATGAAAAACTGTTTTTT	CASSQDLNEKLFF
-	-	TRBJ2-7	TRBV5-6	TGTGCCAGCAGCTTTATAGGATCCTACGAGCAGTACTTC	CASSFIGSYEQYF
-	-	TRBJ1-2	TRBV11-2	TGTGCCAGCAGCTTTAAAAGGGCGTATGGGGGCTTCTATGGCTACACCTTC	CASSFKRAYGGFYGYTF
once	TRBD1	TRBJ1-1	TRBV6-1	TGTGCCAGCAGTGACATCGGGACAGGGTACAGACATACTGAAGCTTTCTTT	CASSDIGTGYRHTEAFF